Presented here are 2 T cell receptor beta chains from one specimen sequenced in a study of blood T cell repertoires in COVID-19. Libraries were prepared by immunoSEQ multiplex PCR; TCRdb keeps only in-frame clonotypes and omits some of them. The table lists about 360,000 clones, about 86% of them singletons. The sequenced sample was peripheral blood. The receptors were sampled from a woman aged 60-70 years with COVID-19, enrolled during active disease.

Here the CDR3 DNA reads TGTGCCAGCAGCCAACACGGGACAGGGAGGGGGGGGGCCAACGTCCTGACTTTC. This gives the protein CASSQHGTGRGGANVLTF. The chain uses TRBV3-1 (or the pseudogene TRBV3-2) and TRBJ2-6, with TRBD1 matching 9 bases. The CDR3 runs 18 residues. Germline V CDR1 and CDR2: LGHDT, YNNKEL (reference sequence). V trimming: 2 bases; J trimming: 4 bases; junction bases outside the gene matches: 9.

The CDR3 bases are TGTGCCAGCAGCCCCACGTCTGAGGTCCCCACGGAGTTCTTC. Its protein is CASSPTSEVPTEFF. The V gene is TRBV11-2, the J gene TRBJ2-1; D is unresolved. The V and J ends lost 5 bases and 14 bases respectively, with 22 bases between them. Germline CDR1 is SGHAT and CDR2 is FQNNGV. The CDR3 spans 14 residues.